The TCR beta chain described here comes from a study of cytomegalovirus exposure and HLA in healthy donors. Study-wide findings and caveats: Reports described diagnosis of cytomegalovirus status by the classifier as highly specific and sensitive. The investigators catalogued 164 TCR beta chains as cytomegalovirus-associated. TRBV6-2, TRBV6-3 and some other V segments were unresolvable in 87-base-pair reads.

Vbeta (60) and Jbeta (13) primers were used in the PCR. Generated by immunoSEQ multiplex PCR, the TCRdb table keeps only in-frame clones and is missing some. The sample consists of about 100,000 clones, about three quarters of them appearing once. The CDR3 covers 18 residues. V gave up 4 bases and J gave up 4 bases; unmatched junction bases: 11. Germline CDR1 and CDR2: MNHEY and SMNVEV (reference sequence). With regard to this clone: What it binds is not known.

The sample consisted of PBMCs. The sequence was collected from a man aged 35 to 55 in good health and CMV-seropositive. This chain links TRBV27 with TRBJ2-1; 12 bases align to TRBD2. CDR3 residues: CASSYPTSGGPRYNEQFF. CDR3 in DNA: TGTGCCAGCAGTTACCCGACTAGCGGGGGTCCGCGATACAATGAGCAGTTCTTC.